This T cell receptor (beta chain) was obtained from a study of CD4 T cells in relation to SARS-CoV-2 and coronaviruses. The unexposed donors gave CD4+ T cells in 2011-2018, prior to COVID-19. CD4+ T cells were isolated from the cells after more than 8 days of culture. Assay: immunoSEQ multiplex PCR; the TCRdb copy retains only in-frame clones and omits some. The table includes 14,000 or so clones, about 73% detected once. V lost 3 bases, J lost 1 base, and 12 bases lay in between. This CDR3 has 15 residues. CDR1 is LNHDA and CDR2 is SQIVND in the germline V gene (reference sequence). This clone was recorded only once. The antigen is undetermined. Study-wide results and limits: Each donor contributed either pre-pandemic or post-infection samples, not both.

The chain has TRBV19 and TRBJ1-1; D uncertain. The receptor comes from a human donor in good health. The specimen was CD4+ T cells from PBMCs, cultured in vitro. CDR3 in amino acids: CASSISWRANTEAFF. CDR3 DNA: TGTGCCAGTAGTATTTCATGGCGGGCGAACACTGAAGCTTTCTTT.